The source of this T cell receptor (beta chain) is a study of technical replicates of blood from a handful of donors. This CDR3 contains 14 residues. V lost 5 bases, J lost 3 bases, and 13 bases lay in between. Germline V CDR1 and CDR2: MNHEY, SMNVEV (reference sequence). Method: immunoSEQ multiplex PCR; TCRdb's copy keeps in-frame clones and lacks some. The repertoire holds under 85,000 clones, with 94% as singletons. The TCR originated in a human donor in good health. The chain employs TRBV27 and TRBJ1-1; perhaps TRBD1 as D (6 bases). Sequencing was done on a sample of T cells isolated from PBMCs. This CDR3 is CASSLRGGHTEAFF. The CDR3 nucleotides read TGTGCCAGCAGTCTCCGGGGGGGGCACACTGAAGCTTTCTTT.